The sequence of this T cell receptor (beta chain) was determined in a study of blood T cells in healthy people across ages. The wider study: Researchers report that template switching captured about one barcoded beta molecule per two T cells.

Through a sample-barcoded 5' primer and a J-beta primer mix, a second PCR was run for roughly 7 to 11 cycles. Each cDNA molecule carried a tag from a template-switch adaptor that contained 12 random nucleotides. TCRdb used MiXCR to reprocess the 5' RACE reads, holding one entry per CDR3 protein. The repertoire holds about 800,000 distinct CDR3 sequences, with about three fifths as singletons. CDR1 and CDR2 from the germline V gene are PRHDT and FYEKMQ (reference sequence). This CDR3 spans 17 amino acids. Trimming removed 3 bases from V and 4 bases from J, with 21 bases in between. The genes are TRBV13 and TRBJ2-5; possibly TRBD2 for D (6 bases). The receptor's source is a man aged 25 to 45 in good health. Sequencing was done on a sample of blood. CDR3 residues: CASSFGGMRASRETQYF. DNA of the CDR3: TGTGCCAGCAGCTTTGGCGGGATGCGAGCCTCCAGAGAGACCCAGTACTTC.